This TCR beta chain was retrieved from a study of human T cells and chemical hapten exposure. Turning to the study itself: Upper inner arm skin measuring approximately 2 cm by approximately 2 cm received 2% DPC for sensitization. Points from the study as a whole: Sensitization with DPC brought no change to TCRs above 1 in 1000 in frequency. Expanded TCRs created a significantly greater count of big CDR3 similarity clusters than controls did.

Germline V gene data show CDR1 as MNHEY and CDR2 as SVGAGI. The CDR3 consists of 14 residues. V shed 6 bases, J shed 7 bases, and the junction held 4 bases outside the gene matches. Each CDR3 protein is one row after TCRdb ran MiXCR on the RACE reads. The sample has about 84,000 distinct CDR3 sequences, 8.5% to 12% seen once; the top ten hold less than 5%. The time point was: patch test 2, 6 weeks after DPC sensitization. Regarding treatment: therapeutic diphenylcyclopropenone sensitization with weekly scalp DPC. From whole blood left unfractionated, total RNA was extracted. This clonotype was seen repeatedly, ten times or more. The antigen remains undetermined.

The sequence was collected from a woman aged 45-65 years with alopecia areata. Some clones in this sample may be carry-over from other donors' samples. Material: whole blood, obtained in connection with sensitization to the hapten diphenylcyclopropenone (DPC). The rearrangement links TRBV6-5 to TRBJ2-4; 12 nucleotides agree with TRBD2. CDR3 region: CASSFLAGGNIQYF. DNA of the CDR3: TGTGCCAGCAGCTTTCTAGCGGGAGGGAACATTCAGTACTTC.